This T cell receptor (beta chain) was sequenced for a study of blood T cell repertoires in COVID-19. The wider study: Both acute and convalescent COVID-19 samples were obtained from the United States, Italy and Spain. PBMCs, B-cell-depleted T cells, or T cells provided the cDNA or gDNA that made up the material.

Per the germline V gene, CDR1 is SGHNT and CDR2 is YYREEE (reference sequence). This CDR3 comprises 15 residues. The V segment lost 2 bases and the J segment 1 base; nucleotides outside the gene matches: 6. This clone came up once. Authors' data handling: Using reference gene primer amplification, nucleated cell counts were estimated. The data were produced by immunoSEQ multiplex PCR, yet TCRdb's version contains in-frame clones alone and is incomplete. V and J calls and clone size are as listed in that table; D and trimming were resolved from the DNA. The sample lists 100,000 to 150,000 clones, roughly 90% occurring once.

The specimen sequenced was peripheral blood. The chain recombines TRBV5-4 with TRBJ2-7, with TRBD2 identical over 7 bases. This clonotype was obtained from a man aged 65-85 years with active COVID-19. CDR3 residues: CASSFGGRDSYEQYF. CDR3 sequence (DNA): TGTGCCAGCAGCTTTGGAGGGAGGGATTCCTACGAGCAGTACTTC.